Listed below are T cell receptor beta chains from one sample, sequenced in a study of T cell changes during pregnancy in multiple sclerosis. Assay used: immunoSEQ multiplex PCR; TCRdb lists only in-frame clones, some missing. The table lists 9,500 to 15,000 clones, around 83% of them singletons. The sequencing here drew on CD8+ T cells from peripheral blood mononuclear cells, taken in the second trimester of pregnancy. The receptors were sampled from a female donor in good health, enrolled as a control in a pregnancy study. CDR3s include the opening cysteine and the closing phenylalanine or tryptophan. A D gene is named only where the DNA matches it firmly. For some rows the clone size is stated as once, few or many, or as a class when expanded; others skip it.

clone size: .
D gene: TRBD2
J gene: TRBJ2-3
V gene: TRBV7-2
CDR3 protein: CASSYNLLAGADTQYF
CDR3 DNA: TGTGCCAGCAGCTACAACCTACTAGCGGGAGCAGATACGCAGTATTTT

clone size: .
D gene: TRBD2
J gene: TRBJ2-1
V gene: TRBV5-1
CDR3 protein: CASRYNPGLAENEQFF
CDR3 DNA: TGCGCCAGCAGGTACAATCCGGGACTAGCGGAAAATGAGCAGTTCTTC

clone size: .
D gene: TRBD1
J gene: TRBJ1-4
V gene: TRBV5-4
CDR3 protein: CASSQEGPGQGGEKLFF
CDR3 DNA: TGCGCCAGCAGCCAAGAAGGTCCGGGACAGGGGGGGGAAAAACTGTTTTTT

clone size: .
D gene: TRBD2
J gene: TRBJ2-3
V gene: TRBV5-4
CDR3 protein: CASHPPGLETDTQYF
CDR3 DNA: TGTGCCAGCCACCCCCCCGGACTAGAGACAGATACGCAGTATTTT

clone size: .
D gene: TRBD1
J gene: TRBJ1-2
V gene: TRBV27
CDR3 protein: CASTTSDRGYGYTF
CDR3 DNA: TGTGCCAGCACGACCTCGGACAGGGGATATGGCTACACCTTC

clone size: .
D gene: .
J gene: TRBJ1-4
V gene: TRBV6-5
CDR3 protein: CASSQPGDWEKLFF
CDR3 DNA: TGTGCCAGCAGCCAACCGGGGGATTGGGAAAAACTGTTTTTT

clone size: .
D gene: .
J gene: TRBJ1-1
V gene: TRBV6-4
CDR3 protein: CASRPVGGWSNTEAFF
CDR3 DNA: TGTGCCAGCAGGCCCGTAGGGGGTTGGTCGAACACTGAAGCTTTCTTT

clone size: once
D gene: TRBD2
J gene: TRBJ2-7
V gene: TRBV2
CDR3 protein: CASSQGTREYEQYF
CDR3 DNA: TGTGCCAGCAGCCAAGGGACTAGAGAATACGAGCAGTACTTC

clone size: .
D gene: TRBD1
J gene: TRBJ2-1
V gene: TRBV30
CDR3 protein: CAWRQGYEQFF
CDR3 DNA: TGTGCCTGGCGACAGGGGTATGAGCAGTTCTTC

clone size: .
D gene: TRBD1
J gene: TRBJ1-2
V gene: TRBV15
CDR3 protein: CATSRDLFQGANYGYTF
CDR3 DNA: TGTGCCACCAGCAGAGATCTCTTTCAGGGGGCAAACTATGGCTACACCTTC

clone size: .
D gene: TRBD1
J gene: TRBJ2-2
V gene: TRBV9
CDR3 protein: CASSTSTGLNTGELFF
CDR3 DNA: TGTGCCAGCAGCACCTCGACAGGGTTGAACACCGGGGAGCTGTTTTTT

clone size: .
D gene: .
J gene: TRBJ1-1
V gene: TRBV6-5
CDR3 protein: CASSYPGLTEAFF
CDR3 DNA: TGTGCCAGCAGTTACCCGGGTCTCACTGAAGCTTTCTTT

clone size: .
D gene: TRBD1
J gene: TRBJ1-5
V gene: TRBV15
CDR3 protein: CATSRDRGQSYNQPQHF
CDR3 DNA: TGTGCCACCAGCAGAGATAGGGGACAGAGCTACAATCAGCCCCAGCATTTT

clone size: once
D gene: .
J gene: TRBJ1-1
V gene: TRBV7-6
CDR3 protein: CASSLTSSGMNTEAFF
CDR3 DNA: TGTGCCAGCAGCTTAACCTCTTCAGGGATGAACACTGAAGCTTTCTTT

clone size: .
D gene: TRBD2
J gene: TRBJ2-7
V gene: TRBV6-6
CDR3 protein: CASSSASGSAYEQYF
CDR3 DNA: TGTGCCAGCAGTTCGGCTAGCGGGAGTGCCTACGAGCAGTACTTC

clone size: .
D gene: .
J gene: TRBJ1-2
V gene: TRBV29-1
CDR3 protein: CSVPSPNGYGYTF
CDR3 DNA: TGCAGCGTTCCTTCTCCGAACGGCTATGGCTACACCTTC

clone size: .
D gene: .
J gene: TRBJ2-1
V gene: TRBV7-9
CDR3 protein: CASSSGGDEQFF
CDR3 DNA: TGTGCCAGCAGCTCAGGCGGGGATGAGCAGTTCTTC

clone size: .
D gene: .
J gene: TRBJ1-1
V gene: TRBV19
CDR3 protein: CASNREGNTEAFF
CDR3 DNA: TGTGCCAGTAATCGGGAGGGAAACACTGAAGCTTTCTTT

clone size: .
D gene: .
J gene: TRBJ2-4
V gene: TRBV19
CDR3 protein: CASSIWTLDIQYF
CDR3 DNA: TGTGCCAGTAGTATATGGACACTGGACATTCAGTACTTC

clone size: .
D gene: TRBD1
J gene: TRBJ2-7
V gene: TRBV5-8
CDR3 protein: CASRGTGQTEQYF
CDR3 DNA: TGTGCCAGCCGCGGGACAGGCCAGACCGAGCAGTACTTC

clone size: .
D gene: .
J gene: TRBJ1-2
V gene: TRBV14
CDR3 protein: CASSRTRDYGYTF
CDR3 DNA: TGTGCCAGCAGCCGAACTAGGGACTATGGCTACACCTTC

clone size: .
D gene: TRBD2
J gene: TRBJ2-1
V gene: TRBV13
CDR3 protein: CASSLGMATSGRSIYNEQFF
CDR3 DNA: TGTGCCAGCAGCTTAGGCATGGCGACTAGCGGGAGGTCCATTTACAATGAGCAGTTCTTC

clone size: few
D gene: .
J gene: TRBJ1-2
V gene: TRBV7-9
CDR3 protein: CASSLMGAPPYGYTF
CDR3 DNA: TGTGCCAGCAGCTTAATGGGGGCCCCTCCCTATGGCTACACCTTC

clone size: .
D gene: TRBD2
J gene: TRBJ2-5
V gene: TRBV7-7
CDR3 protein: CASSLALALAGAQETQYF
CDR3 DNA: TGTGCTAGCAGCTTAGCCTTAGCGCTAGCGGGGGCCCAAGAGACCCAGTACTTC

clone size: .
D gene: .
J gene: TRBJ1-5
V gene: TRBV6-1
CDR3 protein: CASSEPQGNQPQHF
CDR3 DNA: TGTGCCAGCAGTGAACCGCAGGGGAATCAGCCCCAGCATTTT

clone size: .
D gene: .
J gene: TRBJ1-1
V gene: TRBV4-1
CDR3 protein: CASSQVPGTEAFF
CDR3 DNA: TGCGCCAGCAGCCAAGTGCCGGGCACTGAAGCTTTCTTT

clone size: medium-sized
D gene: TRBD1
J gene: TRBJ1-1
V gene: TRBV18
CDR3 protein: CATTGTGFTEAFF
CDR3 DNA: TGTGCCACCACCGGGACAGGGTTTACTGAAGCTTTCTTT

clone size: .
D gene: .
J gene: TRBJ2-2
V gene: TRBV9
CDR3 protein: CASSALYRSDNTGELFF
CDR3 DNA: TGTGCCAGCAGCGCCTTGTACAGGTCGGATAACACCGGGGAGCTGTTTTTT

clone size: .
D gene: .
J gene: TRBJ2-2
V gene: TRBV6-4
CDR3 protein: CASSDSGGTGELFF
CDR3 DNA: TGTGCCAGCAGTGACTCAGGGGGCACCGGGGAGCTGTTTTTT

clone size: .
D gene: TRBD2
J gene: TRBJ2-7
V gene: TRBV10-3
CDR3 protein: CAISGGTSGSSTYEQYF
CDR3 DNA: TGTGCCATCAGTGGGGGGACTAGCGGGAGTTCGACCTACGAGCAGTACTTC

clone size: .
D gene: TRBD2
J gene: TRBJ2-3
V gene: TRBV4-2
CDR3 protein: CASSPPRRPSGNTDTQYF
CDR3 DNA: TGTGCCAGCAGCCCCCCCCGCAGGCCTAGCGGAAACACAGATACGCAGTATTTT

clone size: .
D gene: .
J gene: TRBJ2-7
V gene: TRBV13
CDR3 protein: CASSQTESSYEQYF
CDR3 DNA: TGTGCCAGCAGCCAAACAGAGAGTTCCTACGAGCAGTACTTC

clone size: .
D gene: .
J gene: TRBJ1-1
V gene: TRBV7-9
CDR3 protein: CASSLARGMNTEAFF
CDR3 DNA: TGTGCCAGCAGCTTAGCAAGGGGGATGAACACTGAAGCTTTCTTT

clone size: .
D gene: TRBD2
J gene: TRBJ2-7
V gene: TRBV29-1
CDR3 protein: CSVEVSGSGEQYF
CDR3 DNA: TGCAGCGTTGAGGTTAGCGGGAGTGGAGAGCAGTACTTC

clone size: .
D gene: .
J gene: TRBJ2-7
V gene: TRBV30
CDR3 protein: CAWSVGHPGYEQYF
CDR3 DNA: TGTGCCTGGAGTGTAGGTCATCCGGGCTACGAGCAGTACTTC

clone size: once
D gene: TRBD2
J gene: TRBJ2-4
V gene: TRBV4-1
CDR3 protein: CASSQVGLAGGPRAKNIQYF
CDR3 DNA: TGCGCCAGCAGCCAAGTCGGACTAGCGGGAGGGCCTCGGGCCAAAAACATTCAGTACTTC

clone size: once
D gene: .
J gene: TRBJ2-7
V gene: TRBV30
CDR3 protein: CAWSGTSYEQYF
CDR3 DNA: TGTGCCTGGAGTGGGACATCCTACGAGCAGTACTTC